The 21 T cell receptor beta chains in this list originate from one sample, sequenced in a study of neoadjuvant anti-PD-1 for oral cavity cancer. Sequencing was performed with immunoSEQ multiplex PCR; in TCRdb, only in-frame clones are kept and a portion is missing. The sample yields 75,000 or so clones, about four fifths seen once. Sequencing used PBMCs, obtained before nivolumab (anti-PD-1) treatment. The receptor source for this set is a person aged 35 to 85 with oral cavity squamous cell carcinoma.

The chain links TRBV9 to TRBJ2-6, with D tentatively TRBD2 (6 bases). CDR1 and CDR2 (germline): SGDLS, YYNGEE. The CDR3 has 15 residues. V was pared by 2 bases and J by 2 bases, with 8 bases between. In DNA, the CDR3 is TGTGCCAGCAGCGTGGGGGGAACTGGGGCCAACGTCCTGACTTTC. It is translated as CASSVGGTGANVLTF. Drawing the rest from reference TRBV9 and TRBJ2-6, the complete variable domain is DSGVTQTPKHLITATGQRVTLRCSPRSGDLSVYWYQQSLDQGLQFLIQYYNGEERAKGNILERFSAQQFPDLHSELNLSSLELGDSALYFCASSVGGTGANVLTFGAGSRLTVL.

This clone showed up just once. V usage is TRBV29-1 and J usage is TRBJ2-1; no firm D call. The CDR3 is 13 residues long. CDR1 is SQVTM and CDR2 is ANQGSEA in the germline V gene. Trimming stripped 4 bases from V and 5 bases from J, with 12 bases between. The CDR3 DNA reads TGCAGCGTTGCTGGCCGTAATAACAATGAGCAGTTCTTC. This gives the protein CSVAGRNNNEQFF.

This clone has just one count. The rearrangement uses TRBV28 and TRBJ2-1; TRBD2 matches 7 bases. Per germline, CDR1 MDHEN and CDR2 SYDVKM. V lost 2 bases to trimming and J lost 1 base; unmatched junction nucleotides: 8. This CDR3 has 17 residues. The CDR3 sequence is CASSLNWGGPSYNEQFF. CDR3 DNA sequence: TGTGCCAGCAGTTTAAATTGGGGAGGGCCGTCCTACAATGAGCAGTTCTTC. The full variable domain, its missing parts supplied by reference TRBV28 and TRBJ2-1, is DVKVTQSSRYLVKRTGEKVFLECVQDMDHENMFWYRQDPGLGLRLIYFSYDVKMKEKGDIPEGYSVSREKKERFSLILESASTNQTSMYLCASSLNWGGPSYNEQFFGPGTRLTVL.

This chain links TRBV5-4 with TRBJ2-1; maybe TRBD1 (6 bases). The V end was cut by 2 bases, the J end by 0 bases, with 12 bases between. CDR1 and CDR2 (germline): SGHNT, YYREEE (reference sequence). This CDR3 has 16 residues. This CDR3 reads CASSFTGQSSYNEQFF. The CDR3 coding sequence is TGTGCCAGCAGCTTCACCGGACAGAGCTCCTACAATGAGCAGTTCTTC.

Details on this clone: At one end the junction does not follow the germline gene, possibly because of a read error. This chain uses TRBV27 with TRBJ1-2; D perhaps matches TRBD1 (5 bases). This CDR3 has 12 residues. Germline values: CDR1 MNHEY, CDR2 SMNVEV (reference sequence). This CDR3 reads CASSPGGGPSNF. CDR3 nucleotide sequence: TGTGCCAGCAGTCCGGGGGGGGGACCTTCCAACTTC.

The chain has TRBV2 and TRBJ1-4, with 8 bases matching TRBD1. CDR1 SNHLY and CDR2 FYNNEI come from the germline V gene. This CDR3 comprises 15 residues. V was pared by 6 bases and J by 7 bases, with 10 bases of the junction left unmatched. The CDR3 here is CASRSDRGSFEKLFF. The CDR3 nucleotides are TGTGCCAGCAGATCCGACAGGGGCTCGTTTGAAAAACTGTTTTTT.

The chain joins TRBV6-6 to TRBJ1-1; the match to TRBD1 covers 8 bases. After removal of 5 bases from V and 4 bases from J, the junction contained 12 bases not matched to a gene. CDR3 length: 16 amino acids. Germline lookup yields CDR1 MNHNY and CDR2 SVGAGI (reference sequence). Here the CDR3 reads CASSRPPWTGSTEAFF. The CDR3 nucleotides are TGTGCCAGCAGTAGACCCCCGTGGACAGGGAGCACTGAAGCTTTCTTT.

V usage is TRBV7-9 and J usage is TRBJ1-2; the match to TRBD1 covers 7 bases. Germline CDR1 SEHNR, CDR2 FQNEAQ (reference sequence). With V trimmed by 1 base and J by 1 base, 6 bases remained unmatched. CDR3 length: 16 amino acids. CDR3 amino acids: CASSLVQGQLNYGYTF. CDR3 nucleotide sequence: TGTGCCAGCAGCTTAGTCCAGGGACAGCTTAACTATGGCTACACCTTC.

This chain uses TRBV9 with TRBJ1-4; 7 positions agree with TRBD1. Trimming at V came to 3 bases and at J to 3 bases, leaving 5 bases not matched to a gene. The germline CDR1 and CDR2 sequences are SGDLS and YYNGEE. The CDR3 sequence is 15 residues long. The CDR3 coding sequence is TGTGCCAGCAGCGCTATGGGACAGCCTAATGAAAAACTGTTTTTT. It is translated as CASSAMGQPNEKLFF.

V is TRBV6-5 and J is TRBJ2-7, with 9 bases lining up with TRBD1. From germline, CDR1 is MNHEY and CDR2 SVGAGI. CDR3 length: 16 residues. With V trimmed by 0 bases and J by 0 bases, 3 bases remained unmatched. This CDR3 reads CASSYSSGQGSYEQYF. CDR3 DNA sequence: TGTGCCAGCAGTTACTCTTCGGGACAGGGCTCCTACGAGCAGTACTTC.

The rearrangement joins TRBV27 to TRBJ1-2; TRBD1 matches 7 bases. Trimming removed 10 bases from V and 4 bases from J; junction bases left unmatched: 6. The CDR3 loop spans 12 amino acids. CDR1 and CDR2 (germline): MNHEY, SMNVEV (reference sequence). The CDR3 nucleotides are TGTGCCACCAAGGGACAGAGCTATGGCTACACCTTC. Protein product: CATKGQSYGYTF.

The V and J genes are TRBV11-2 and TRBJ2-5; D is unresolved. Germline assignment: CDR1 SGHAT and CDR2 FQNNGV. The CDR3 sequence is 14 residues long. The V end lost 1 base, the J end lost 5 bases, and 11 bases lay between the germline ends. CDR3 bases: TGTGCCAGCAGCTTAGGGCCCGTCGGGGAGACCCAGTACTTC. Translating it yields CASSLGPVGETQYF.

Notes on this clone: The junction shows a germline mismatch at one end, possibly a read error. V is TRBV7-7 and J is TRBJ2-1; no clear D. Germline values: CDR1 SSHAT, CDR2 FNYEAQ (reference sequence). The CDR3 is 16 residues long. The CDR3 spells CASSLVFGSSYNEQFF. The CDR3 DNA sequence: TGTGCTAGCAGCTTAGTATTTGGAAGCTCCTACAATGAGCAGTTCTTC.

V gene TRBV7-2 combines with J gene TRBJ2-5, with D hard to call. This CDR3 contains 12 residues. V dropped 1 base and J dropped 7 bases, with 7 bases sitting between them. The germline V gene encodes CDR1 SGHTA and CDR2 FQGNSA. The CDR3, as DNA: TGTGCCAGCAGCTTAGGGGTGGGGACCCAGTACTTC. Its translation: CASSLGVGTQYF.

The gene calls are TRBV6-1 and TRBJ2-7, with D possibly TRBD1 on 6 matching bases. The germline CDR1 and CDR2 sequences are MNHNS and SASEGT. CDR3 length: 14 amino acids. V was pared by 5 bases and J by 4 bases, with 15 bases between. The chain's CDR3 is CASSLRTVPYEQYF. Here the CDR3 DNA reads TGTGCCAGCAGTCTTCGGACAGTACCATACGAGCAGTACTTC.

The genes are TRBV9 and TRBJ2-2; D is perhaps TRBD1 (7 bases). The CDR3 has 18 amino acids. Per germline, CDR1 SGDLS and CDR2 YYNGEE. The ends were cut back, 1 base at V and 2 bases at J, with 18 bases in the middle. CDR3 bases: TGTGCCAGCAGCGTACCCGACAGGGAGGCAATTAACACCGGGGAGCTGTTTTTT. This gives the protein CASSVPDREAINTGELFF.

This sequence joins TRBV27 and TRBJ2-2; maybe TRBD2 (5 bases). This CDR3 has 15 residues. The V gene's germline CDR1 is MNHEY and CDR2 SMNVEV (reference sequence). Trimming removed 3 bases from V and 1 base from J, with 9 bases in between. CDR3 DNA: TGTGCCAGCAGTTTCGGACTTCTGAACACCGGGGAGCTGTTTTTT. This sequence encodes CASSFGLLNTGELFF.

The chain recombines TRBV2 with TRBJ2-5; possibly TRBD2 for D (6 bases). Germline CDR1 and CDR2: SNHLY and FYNNEI. There are 12 residues in the CDR3. V lost 7 bases and J lost 6, with 12 bases in between. CDR3 nucleotides: TGTGCCAGCACCCCGGGGGAGAAGACCCAGTACTTC. Translated: CASTPGEKTQYF.

The V call is TRBV27, the J call TRBJ2-5, with 14 bases that match TRBD2. Trimming at V came to 5 bases and at J to 5 bases, leaving 10 bases not matched to a gene. CDR1 MNHEY and CDR2 SMNVEV come from the germline V gene (reference sequence). This CDR3 region has 17 residues. CDR3 in amino acids: CASSPPGLAGVYETQYF. The CDR3 nucleotides read TGTGCCAGCAGTCCTCCGGGACTAGCGGGAGTATATGAGACCCAGTACTTC.

The chain couples TRBV6-5 to TRBJ2-3; unclear D gene. With 3 bases removed from V and 5 bases from J, the gap between germline ends came to 9 bases. The germline V gene encodes CDR1 MNHEY and CDR2 SVGAGI. The CDR3 covers 13 residues. CDR3 DNA sequence: TGTGCCAGCAGTTATACCGTGAGAGATACGCAGTATTTT. Amino acids: CASSYTVRDTQYF.

This clone was picked up one time. The V and J genes are TRBV5-1 and TRBJ2-7; D is perhaps TRBD2 (6 bases). CDR3 size: 15 residues. Germline CDR1 is SGHRS and CDR2 is YFSETQ. Trimming took off 0 bases at V and 0 bases at J, with 10 bases between the two ends. The CDR3 region is CASSLDGGASYEQYF. The DNA for the CDR3 is TGCGCCAGCAGCTTGGACGGCGGGGCCTCCTACGAGCAGTACTTC. The variable domain in full, with the rest retrieved from reference TRBV5-1 and TRBJ2-7, is KAGVTQTPRYLIKTRGQQVTLSCSPISGHRSVSWYQQTPGQGLQFLFEYFSETQRNKGNFPGRFSGRQFSNSRSEMNVSTLELGDSALYLCASSLDGGASYEQYFGPGTRLTVT.